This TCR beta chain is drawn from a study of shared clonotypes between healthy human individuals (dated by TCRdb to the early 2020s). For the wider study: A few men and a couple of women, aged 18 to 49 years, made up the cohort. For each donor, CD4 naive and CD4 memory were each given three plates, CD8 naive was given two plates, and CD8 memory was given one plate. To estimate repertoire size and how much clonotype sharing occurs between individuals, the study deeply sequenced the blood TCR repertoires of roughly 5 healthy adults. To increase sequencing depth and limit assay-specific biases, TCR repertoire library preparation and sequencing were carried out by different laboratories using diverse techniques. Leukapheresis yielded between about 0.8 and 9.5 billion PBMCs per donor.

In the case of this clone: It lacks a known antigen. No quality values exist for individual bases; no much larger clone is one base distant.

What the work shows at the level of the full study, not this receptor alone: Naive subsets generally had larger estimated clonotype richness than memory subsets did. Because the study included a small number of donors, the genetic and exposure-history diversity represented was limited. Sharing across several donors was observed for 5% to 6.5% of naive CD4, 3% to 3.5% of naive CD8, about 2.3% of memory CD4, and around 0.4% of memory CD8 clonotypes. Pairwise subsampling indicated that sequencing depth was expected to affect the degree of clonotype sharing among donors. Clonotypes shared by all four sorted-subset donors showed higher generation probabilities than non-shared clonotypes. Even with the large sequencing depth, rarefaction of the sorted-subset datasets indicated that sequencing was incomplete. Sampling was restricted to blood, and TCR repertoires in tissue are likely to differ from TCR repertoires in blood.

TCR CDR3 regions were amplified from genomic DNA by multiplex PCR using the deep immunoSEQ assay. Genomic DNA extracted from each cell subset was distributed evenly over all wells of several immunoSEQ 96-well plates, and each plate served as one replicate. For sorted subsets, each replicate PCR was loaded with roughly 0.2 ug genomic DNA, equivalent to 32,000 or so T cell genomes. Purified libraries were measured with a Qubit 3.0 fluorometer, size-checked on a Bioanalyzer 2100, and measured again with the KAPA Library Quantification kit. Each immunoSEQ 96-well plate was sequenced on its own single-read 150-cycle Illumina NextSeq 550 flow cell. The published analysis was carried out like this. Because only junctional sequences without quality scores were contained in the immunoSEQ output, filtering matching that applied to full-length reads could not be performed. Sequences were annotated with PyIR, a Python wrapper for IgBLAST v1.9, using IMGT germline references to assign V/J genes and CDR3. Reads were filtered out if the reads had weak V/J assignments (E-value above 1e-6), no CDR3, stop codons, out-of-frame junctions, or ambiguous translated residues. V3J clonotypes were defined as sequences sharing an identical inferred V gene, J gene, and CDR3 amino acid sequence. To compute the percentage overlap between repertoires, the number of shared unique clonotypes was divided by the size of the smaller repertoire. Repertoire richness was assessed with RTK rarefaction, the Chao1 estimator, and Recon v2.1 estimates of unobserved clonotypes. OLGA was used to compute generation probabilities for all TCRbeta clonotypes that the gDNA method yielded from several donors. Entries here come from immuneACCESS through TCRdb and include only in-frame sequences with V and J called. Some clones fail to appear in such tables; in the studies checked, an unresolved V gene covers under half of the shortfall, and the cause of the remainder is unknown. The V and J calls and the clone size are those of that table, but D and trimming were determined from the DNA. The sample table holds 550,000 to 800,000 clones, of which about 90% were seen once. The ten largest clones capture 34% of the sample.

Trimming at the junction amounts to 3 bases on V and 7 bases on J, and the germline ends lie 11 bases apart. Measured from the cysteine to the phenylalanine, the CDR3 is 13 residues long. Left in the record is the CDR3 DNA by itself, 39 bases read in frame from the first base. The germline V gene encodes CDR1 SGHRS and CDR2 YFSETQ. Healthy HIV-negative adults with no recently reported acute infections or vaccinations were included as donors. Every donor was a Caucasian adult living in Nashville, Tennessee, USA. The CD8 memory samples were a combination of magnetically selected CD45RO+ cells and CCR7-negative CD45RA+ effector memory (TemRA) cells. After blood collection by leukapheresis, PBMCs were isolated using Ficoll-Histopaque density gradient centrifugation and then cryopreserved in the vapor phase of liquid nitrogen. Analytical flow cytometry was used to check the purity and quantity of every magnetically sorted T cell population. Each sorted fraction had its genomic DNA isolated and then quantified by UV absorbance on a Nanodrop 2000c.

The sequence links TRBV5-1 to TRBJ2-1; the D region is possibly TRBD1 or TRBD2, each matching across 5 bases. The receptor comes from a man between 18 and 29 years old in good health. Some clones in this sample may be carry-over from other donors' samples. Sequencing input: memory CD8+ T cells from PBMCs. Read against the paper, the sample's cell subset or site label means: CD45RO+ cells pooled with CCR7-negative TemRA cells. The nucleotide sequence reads TGCGCCAGCAGCTATGGGACCTCGAATGAGCAGTTCTTC. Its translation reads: CASSYGTSNEQFF.